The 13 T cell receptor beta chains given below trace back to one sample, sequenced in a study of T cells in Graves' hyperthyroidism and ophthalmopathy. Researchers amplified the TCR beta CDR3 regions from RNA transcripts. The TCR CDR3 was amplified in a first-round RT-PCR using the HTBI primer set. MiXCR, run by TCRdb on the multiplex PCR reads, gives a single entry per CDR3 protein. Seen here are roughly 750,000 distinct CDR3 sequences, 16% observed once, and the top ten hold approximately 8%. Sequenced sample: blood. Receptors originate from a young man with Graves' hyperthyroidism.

The CDR3 protein is CASSEGTASNQPQHF. CDR3 in DNA: TGCGCCAGCAGCGAGGGGACGGCAAGCAATCAGCCCCAGCATTTT. The chain couples TRBV5-1 to TRBJ1-5; maybe TRBD1 (5 bases). Deletions cut 4 bases from V and 1 base from J, with 12 bases between. The CDR3 is made up of 15 amino acids. The germline V gene encodes CDR1 SGHRS and CDR2 YFSETQ.

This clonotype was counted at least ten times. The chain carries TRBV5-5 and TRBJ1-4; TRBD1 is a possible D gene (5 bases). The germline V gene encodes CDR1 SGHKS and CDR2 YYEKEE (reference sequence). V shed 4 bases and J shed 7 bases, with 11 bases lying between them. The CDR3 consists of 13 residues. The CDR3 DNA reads TGTGCCAGCAGCCTCCCGGGGGGTGAAAAACTGTTTTTT. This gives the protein CASSLPGGEKLFF.

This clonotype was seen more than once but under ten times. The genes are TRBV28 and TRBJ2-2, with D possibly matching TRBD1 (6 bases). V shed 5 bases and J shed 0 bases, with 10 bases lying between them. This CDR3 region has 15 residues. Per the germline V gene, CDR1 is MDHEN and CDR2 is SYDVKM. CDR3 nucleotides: TGTGCCAGCAGTCAACGGACAGCGAACACCGGGGAGCTGTTTTTT. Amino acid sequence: CASSQRTANTGELFF.

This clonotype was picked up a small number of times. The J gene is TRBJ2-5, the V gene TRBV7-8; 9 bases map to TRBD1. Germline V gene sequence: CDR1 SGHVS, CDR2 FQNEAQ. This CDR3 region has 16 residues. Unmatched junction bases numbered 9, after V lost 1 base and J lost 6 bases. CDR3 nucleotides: TGTGCCAGCAGCTTAGTCGGGACAGGGCTTAGCAAGACCCAGTACTTC. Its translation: CASSLVGTGLSKTQYF.

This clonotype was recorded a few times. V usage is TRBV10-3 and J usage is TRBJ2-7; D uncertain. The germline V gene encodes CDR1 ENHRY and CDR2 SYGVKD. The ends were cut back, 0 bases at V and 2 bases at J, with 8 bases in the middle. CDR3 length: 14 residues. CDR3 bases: TGTGCCATCAGTGAGTCGATGTCTACCTACGAGCAGTACTTC. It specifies CAISESMSTYEQYF.

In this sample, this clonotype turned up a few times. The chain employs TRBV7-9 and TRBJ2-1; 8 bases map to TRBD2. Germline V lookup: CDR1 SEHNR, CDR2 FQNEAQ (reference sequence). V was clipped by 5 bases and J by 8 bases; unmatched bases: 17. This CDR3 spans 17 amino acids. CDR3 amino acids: CASSTESVLAGGDEQFF. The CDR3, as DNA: TGTGCCAGCAGCACCGAGAGTGTGCTAGCGGGTGGGGATGAGCAGTTCTTC.

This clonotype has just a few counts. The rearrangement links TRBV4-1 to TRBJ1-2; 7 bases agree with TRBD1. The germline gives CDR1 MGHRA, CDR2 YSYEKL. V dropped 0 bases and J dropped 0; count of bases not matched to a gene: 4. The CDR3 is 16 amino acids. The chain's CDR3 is CASSQDRGQTNYGYTF. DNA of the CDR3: TGCGCCAGCAGCCAAGATAGGGGACAGACTAACTATGGCTACACCTTC.

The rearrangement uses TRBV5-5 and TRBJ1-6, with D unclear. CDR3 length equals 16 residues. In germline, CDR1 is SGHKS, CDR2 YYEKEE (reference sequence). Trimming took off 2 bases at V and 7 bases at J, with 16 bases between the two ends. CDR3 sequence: CASSLYSSNPNSPLHF. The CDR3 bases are TGTGCCAGCAGCTTATATTCCTCAAACCCAAATTCACCCCTCCACTTT.

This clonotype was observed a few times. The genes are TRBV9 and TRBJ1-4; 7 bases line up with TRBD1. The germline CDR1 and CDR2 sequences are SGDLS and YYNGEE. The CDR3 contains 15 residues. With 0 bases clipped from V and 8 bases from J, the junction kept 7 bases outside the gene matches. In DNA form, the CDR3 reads TGTGCCAGCAGCGTAGAAGGGGGCGTAGAGGAAAAACTGTTTTTT. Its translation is CASSVEGGVEEKLFF.

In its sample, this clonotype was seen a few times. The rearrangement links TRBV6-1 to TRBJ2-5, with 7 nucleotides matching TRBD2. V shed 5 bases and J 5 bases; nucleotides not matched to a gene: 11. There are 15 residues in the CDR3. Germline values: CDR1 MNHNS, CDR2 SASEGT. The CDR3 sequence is CASSPLQRGPETQYF. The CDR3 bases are TGTGCCAGCAGTCCTCTTCAGCGGGGCCCGGAGACCCAGTACTTC.

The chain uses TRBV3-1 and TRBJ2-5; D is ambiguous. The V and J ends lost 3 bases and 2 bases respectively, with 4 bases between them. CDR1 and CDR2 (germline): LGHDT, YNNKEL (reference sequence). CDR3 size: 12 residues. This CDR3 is CASSHEQETQYF. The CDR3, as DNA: TGTGCCAGCAGCCACGAGCAAGAGACCCAGTACTTC.

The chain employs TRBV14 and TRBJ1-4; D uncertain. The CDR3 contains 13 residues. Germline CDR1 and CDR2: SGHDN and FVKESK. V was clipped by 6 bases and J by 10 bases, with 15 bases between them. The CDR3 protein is CASSPTRGAKLFF. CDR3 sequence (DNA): TGTGCCAGCAGTCCGACGAGAGGAGCAAAACTGTTTTTT.

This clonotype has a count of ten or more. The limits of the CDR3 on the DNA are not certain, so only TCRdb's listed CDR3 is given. The CDR3 reads CSVDDFRGTDTQYF. The chain recombines TRBV29-1 with TRBJ2-3; TRBD1, as called in the table, went unchecked against the DNA. The CDR3 spans 14 amino acids, including both terminal residues. Germline values: CDR1 SQVTM, CDR2 ANQGSEA.